The subject of this entry is one TCR beta chain. This clone has a handful of counts. Its antigen is not yet known. Per-base quality was not reported, and no clone a single base away is much larger than it. The cohort was made up of approximately 670 healthy bone marrow donors. All cohort members were sampled while nominally healthy, although unrecorded immune exposures were likely present. The donor tested CMV seropositive and was one of the 289 seropositive cohort members. Every donor gave a peripheral blood sample, and the peripheral blood mononuclear cells from that sample were used for TCR beta sequencing. Genomic DNA was extracted from the blood cell samples with the Qiagen DNeasy Blood Extraction Kit. These data belong to a study of cytomegalovirus exposure and HLA in healthy donors listed by TCRdb under 2017. Background on the whole study: An earlier analysis of several hundred of the donors reported around 280 Gb of sequence data and 117 million unique TCR beta sequences obtained from about 170 million T cells. In a later genetic analysis, genome-wide SNP genotypes for about three fifths of the roughly 670 donors were used, and that subset was treated as a discovery cohort. Using immunosequencing, the study profiled T cell repertoires from about 620 subjects and related those repertoires to cytomegalovirus serostatus. A later analysis re-analyzed previously published TCR beta repertoires from approximately 700 donors and added high-resolution HLA genotyping to study TCR occurrence patterns. Across approximately 420 genotyped donors of the cohort, an average of 235,054 unique TCR beta nucleotide sequences per donor were sequenced, and roughly a sixth of those sequences were non-productive. All discovery cohort repertoires had been generated using a single sequencing platform. The number of donors typed differed by locus, with roughly 620-630 for A, B, C, DRB1 and DQB1, roughly 520 for DQA1, 600 to 610 for DPA1, and some 440 for DPB1. Of the approximately 400 genotyped donors, approximately 83% fell in the genetic ancestry cluster associated with self-reported Caucasian donors. Rather than drawing on any new phenotypic data, the later analysis identified candidate immune exposures from TCR beta sequences and the way those sequences occurred across donors. Five DR-DQ haplotypes were handled as single units for association and clustering because linkage in the cohort was strong. An earlier analysis of nearly 600 of the donors applied high-throughput TCR beta sequencing to assess whether each TCR beta V gene segment acted as functional or pseudogenic. Roughly 300 gigabases of sequencing data and approximately 92 million unique TCR sequences made up an early release that covered around 640 HLA-typed donors. To predict cytomegalovirus infection status, the study combined high-throughput TCR immunosequencing, statistical association of individual TCRs with disease status, and machine learning. Both class I and class II loci were covered by HLA typing, at four-digit resolution. Alongside the repertoire data, information on donor age, sex, ethnicity and CMV serostatus was compiled. The aim of the study was to test whether cataloging public T cell receptors could identify signatures of past pathogen exposure. Besides the first cohort of about 730 subjects, a separate validation cohort made up of 120 different subjects was used.

Libraries came from the immunoSEQ multiplex PCR assay. The multiplex PCR relied on a mix of 60 forward primers for TCR Vbeta segments and 13 reverse primers for TCR Jbeta segments. A multiplex PCR assay on genomic DNA amplified the CDR3 region of rearranged TCR beta genes. The amplified TCR beta libraries were sequenced on the Illumina HiSeq System as 87-base-pair reads. Under the source paper's analysis protocol: Across the 670 or so repertoires, a later analysis counted about 81 million unique TCR beta chains, some 11 million of which were shared by at least two donors. A nearest-neighbor algorithm error-corrected the raw reads and collapsed the reads into unique sequences, merging closely related sequences to remove PCR and sequencing errors. V, D and J gene segments were assigned by aligning CDR3 sequences to IMGT reference sequences. For a sequence to be retained, at least a six-nucleotide match to both a V gene segment and a J gene segment was required. Rearrangements were classified as productive when the CDR3 lacked stop codons and remained in frame with V and J, and all other rearrangements were classified as non-productive. Following IMGT convention, CDR3 was defined as the stretch from the second conserved V-encoded cysteine to the conserved J-encoded phenylalanine. The earlier analysis of about 610 of the donors excluded any sequence lacking an unambiguous match to a single V gene segment. In an earlier analysis of approximately 550 of the donors, V segments were called functional above 56.7% productive rearrangements and were called segregating when the between-donor standard deviation exceeded 5%. A statistical classification framework was built for diagnosing cytomegalovirus status from the catalog of TCR beta chain sequences. A later analysis assigned V and J genes by comparing TCR nucleotide sequences with IMGT/GENE-DB human TR gene sequences. Using the TCRdist pipeline, a later analysis assigned CDR3 sequences along with most-parsimonious VDJ recombination scenarios. A later analysis defined each TCR beta chain by its CDR3 amino acid sequence plus V-gene family, and excluded reads lacking a unique V-gene family. As a way to deal with suspected cross-contamination and a sequencing artifact, a later analysis dropped more than 500 nucleotide sequences that were highly shared and had low generation probability. In a later analysis, a clonal expansion index was calculated for each public chain from normalized within-repertoire ranks of inferred template counts. In a later analysis, generation probabilities were computed using a VDJ recombination model fitted to out-of-frame rearrangements, and the results were checked against IGoR. A later analysis scored TCR-TCR, TCR-HLA and TCR-CMV co-occurrence with hypergeometric tests, applying a repertoire-size bias correction to TCR pairs. False discovery rates were estimated in a later analysis by permuting HLA or CMV assignments 20 times. In a later analysis, co-occurring TCRs were grouped using DBSCAN, with TCRdist sequence similarity added in when clustering inside HLA-allele-positive subsets. For co-occurrence clustering, repertoires with fewer than 30,000 or more than 120,000 public chains were excluded, along with about five repertoires with anomalous nucleotide sharing. As stored in TCRdb, this immuneACCESS dataset retains in-frame rearrangements with V and J assigned. A fraction of the clones does not appear; measured against another copy, unresolved V genes explain less than half of the discrepancy, and the remainder lacks a known reason. V and J calls and clone size are those listed in that table; D and trimming were worked out from the DNA. The sample table shows over 85,000 clones, and 79% are seen once. Roughly 6.2% of the sample belongs to the ten largest clones.

General study outcomes and caveats: In the study, approximately 150 TCR beta chains were listed as associated with cytomegalovirus. Fewer than 20 rarely observed V segments, including chromosome 9 orphons, were excluded from the earlier analysis of a few hundred of the donors because counts were too low. Three of the identified cytomegalovirus-associated TCR beta chains were confirmed in vitro to be specific for cytomegalovirus antigens. Most TCR sequences were seen in very few donors, while some public TCRs were found in many individuals. In a later genetic analysis, a missense DCLRE1C variant was associated with V-gene and J-gene trimming of TCR beta chains, and the association was replicated in an independent cohort. The classifier was reported to diagnose cytomegalovirus status with high specificity and sensitivity in both the original cohort and the validation cohort. Correlated functional status among segregating V segments might reflect linkage disequilibrium, but an unknown experimental factor could not be ruled out. For the cohort, immune exposure information was limited to CMV serostatus. Specific HLA alleles were associated with 15,000 to 20,000 TCR beta sequences at a false discovery rate of 0.05 in a later analysis. In a later genetic analysis, fewer N-insertions in productive TCRs were reported among donors in an Asian-associated ancestry cluster than the roughly 640-donor mean. The authors suggested that the approach could potentially be extended to other disease states and immunological phenotypes. Strong co-occurrence of HLA alleles, especially DR and DQ, made assigning TCR associations to individual alleles difficult. A later analysis found that TCR association rates varied across HLA loci, with DRB1 alleles showing the most associated TCRs and HLA-C alleles the fewest. A cluster of highly shared sequence variants was judged likely to represent a technical artifact of the sequencing pipeline. Sequencing depth was assumed to be roughly uniform across donors in the presence/absence analyses, though that assumption may not hold. According to a later analysis, most CMV-associated TCR beta chains appeared to be HLA-restricted, and the HLA associations seemed to be driven largely by CMV exposure. In an earlier analysis of about 600 of the donors, most TCR beta V segments appeared in productive rearrangements about 87% or about 30% of the time, broadly matching IMGT annotations. Because HLA typing was missing for some donors at each locus, association tests included only the typed subset. The cohort was sequenced for TCR beta chains only, and without alpha or paired-chain data the features that could be detected were limited. A later analysis reported that several top co-occurrence clusters appeared linked to parvovirus B19, influenza, CMV and Epstein-Barr virus. A further reported finding was that TCR beta sequences accurately predicted the HLA-A and HLA-B alleles for most subjects in the first cohort. In a later analysis, HLA-associated TCR beta chains were found to be more clonally expanded and to have lower generation probabilities than equally common non-associated chains.

The sequenced sample consisted of PBMCs. This receptor was obtained from a young man in good health and CMV-seropositive.

The CDR3 reads CASSQRAGGPYEQYF. The DNA sequence is given as TGCGCCAGCAGCCAACGCGCGGGGGGGCCGTACGAGCAGTACTTC. The sequence is built from TRBV4-1 and TRBJ2-7; 9 central bases correspond to TRBD2. Inclusive of the bounding cysteine and phenylalanine, the CDR3 is 15 residues long. Only CDR3 DNA remains: 45 bases, in frame from the first base. V is cut back by 2 bases and J by 4 bases, with 6 bases in the junction unmatched. The germline V gene encodes CDR1 MGHRA and CDR2 YSYEKL.